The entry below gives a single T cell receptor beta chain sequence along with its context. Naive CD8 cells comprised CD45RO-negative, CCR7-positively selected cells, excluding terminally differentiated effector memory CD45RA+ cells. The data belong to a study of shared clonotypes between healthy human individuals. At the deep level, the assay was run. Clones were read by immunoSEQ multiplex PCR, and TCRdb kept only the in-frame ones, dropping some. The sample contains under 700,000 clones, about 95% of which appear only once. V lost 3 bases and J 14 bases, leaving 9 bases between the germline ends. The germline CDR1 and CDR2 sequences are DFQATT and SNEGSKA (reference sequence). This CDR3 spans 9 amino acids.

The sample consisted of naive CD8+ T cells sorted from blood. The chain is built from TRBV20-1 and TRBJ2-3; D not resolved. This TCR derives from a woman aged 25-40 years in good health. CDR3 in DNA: TGCAGTGCTAGGGCGTTAGGGTATTTT. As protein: CSARALGYF.